This TCR beta chain is drawn from a study of blood T cell repertoires in COVID-19. The data were produced by immunoSEQ multiplex PCR, yet TCRdb's version contains in-frame clones alone and is incomplete. Altogether approximately 200,000 clones are present, around nine tenths being singletons, with the ten largest covering roughly 2.2%. This CDR3 is 15 amino acids long. V shed 0 bases and J shed 4 bases, with 12 bases lying between them. Germline assignment: CDR1 LGHNA and CDR2 YSLEER. This chain joins TRBV4-3 and TRBJ1-2, with a weak D call TRBD1 (6 bases). Sequenced input: peripheral blood. The sequence was obtained from a man aged 70 or older with active or convalescent COVID-19. Written as DNA, the CDR3 is TGCGCCAGCAGCCAAGAAAGCAGGGGAAGCTATGGCTACACCTTC. The encoded protein is CASSQESRGSYGYTF.